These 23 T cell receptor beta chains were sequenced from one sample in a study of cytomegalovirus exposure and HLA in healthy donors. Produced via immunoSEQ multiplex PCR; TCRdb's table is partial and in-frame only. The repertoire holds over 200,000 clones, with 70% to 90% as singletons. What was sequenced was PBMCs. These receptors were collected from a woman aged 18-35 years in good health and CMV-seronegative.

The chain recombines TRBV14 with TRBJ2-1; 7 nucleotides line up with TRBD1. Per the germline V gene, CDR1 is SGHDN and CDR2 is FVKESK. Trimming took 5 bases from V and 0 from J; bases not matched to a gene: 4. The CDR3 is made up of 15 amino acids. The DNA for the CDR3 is TGTGCCAGCAGCACCCACAGGGGCTCCTACAATGAGCAGTTCTTC. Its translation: CASSTHRGSYNEQFF. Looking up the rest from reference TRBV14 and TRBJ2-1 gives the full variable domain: EAGVTQFPSHSVIEKGQTVTLRCDPISGHDNLYWYRRVMGKEIKFLLHFVKESKQDESGMPNNRFLAERTGGTYSTLKVQPAELEDSGVYFCASSTHRGSYNEQFFGPGTRLTVL.

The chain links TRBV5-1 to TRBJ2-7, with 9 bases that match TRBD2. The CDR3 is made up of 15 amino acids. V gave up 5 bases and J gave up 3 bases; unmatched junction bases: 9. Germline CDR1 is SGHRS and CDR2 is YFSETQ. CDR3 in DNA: TGCGCCAGCAGTTTAGCGGGAGAAATTTACTACGAGCAGTACTTC. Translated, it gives CASSLAGEIYYEQYF.

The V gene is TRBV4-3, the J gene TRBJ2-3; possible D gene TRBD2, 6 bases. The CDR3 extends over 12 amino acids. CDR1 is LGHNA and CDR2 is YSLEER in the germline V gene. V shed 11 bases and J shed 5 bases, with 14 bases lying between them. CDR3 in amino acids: CASRGIEDTQYF. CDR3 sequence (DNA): TGCGCCTCTCGGGGGATTGAAGATACGCAGTATTTT.

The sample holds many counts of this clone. As DNA, the CDR3 is TGCGCCAGCAGCTGGAGGACAGGGACCGTCAACGAGCAGTACTTC. The encoded protein is CASSWRTGTVNEQYF. The rearrangement uses TRBV5-1 and TRBJ2-7; 8 nucleotides match TRBD1. The CDR3 loop spans 15 amino acids. Germline values: CDR1 SGHRS, CDR2 YFSETQ. V lost 3 bases to trimming and J lost 5 bases; unmatched junction nucleotides: 10. Full variable domain (rest looked up from reference TRBV5-1 and TRBJ2-7): KAGVTQTPRYLIKTRGQQVTLSCSPISGHRSVSWYQQTPGQGLQFLFEYFSETQRNKGNFPGRFSGRQFSNSRSEMNVSTLELGDSALYLCASSWRTGTVNEQYFGPGTRLTVT.

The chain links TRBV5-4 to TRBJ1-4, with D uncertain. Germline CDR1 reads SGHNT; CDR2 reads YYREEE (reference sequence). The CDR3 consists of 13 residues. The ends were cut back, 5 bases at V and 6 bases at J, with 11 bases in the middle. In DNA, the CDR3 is TGTGCCAGCAGTCTCGGCGGAGATGAAAAACTGTTTTTT. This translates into CASSLGGDEKLFF.

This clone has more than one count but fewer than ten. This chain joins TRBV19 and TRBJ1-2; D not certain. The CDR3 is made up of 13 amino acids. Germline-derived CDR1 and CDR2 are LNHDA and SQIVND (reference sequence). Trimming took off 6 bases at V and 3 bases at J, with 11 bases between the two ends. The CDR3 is CASRRPLDYGYTF. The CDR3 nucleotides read TGTGCCAGTAGGAGGCCCTTGGACTATGGCTACACCTTC.

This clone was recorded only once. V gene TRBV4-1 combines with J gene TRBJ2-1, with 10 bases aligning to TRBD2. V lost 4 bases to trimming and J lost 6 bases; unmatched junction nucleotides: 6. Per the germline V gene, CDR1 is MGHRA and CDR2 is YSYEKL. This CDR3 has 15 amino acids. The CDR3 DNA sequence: TGCGCCAGCAGCCGATGGACTAGCGGCGTCAATGAGCAGTTCTTC. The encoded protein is CASSRWTSGVNEQFF.

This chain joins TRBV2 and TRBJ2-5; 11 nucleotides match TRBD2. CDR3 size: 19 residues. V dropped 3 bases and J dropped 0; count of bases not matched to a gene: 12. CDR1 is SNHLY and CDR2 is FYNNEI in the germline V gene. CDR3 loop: CASSDPGTSGKGYQETQYF. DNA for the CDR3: TGTGCCAGCAGTGACCCCGGGACTAGCGGAAAAGGGTACCAAGAGACCCAGTACTTC.

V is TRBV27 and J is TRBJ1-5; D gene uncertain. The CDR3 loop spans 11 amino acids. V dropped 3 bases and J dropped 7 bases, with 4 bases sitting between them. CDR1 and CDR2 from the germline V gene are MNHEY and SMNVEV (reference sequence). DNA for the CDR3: TGTGCCAGCAGTTTTAAACAGCCCCAGCATTTT. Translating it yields CASSFKQPQHF.

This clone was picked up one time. The CDR3 bases are TGTGCCAGCAGCTTAGAAAGGCTAGCGGGCACAAACAATGAGCAGTTCTTC. This encodes CASSLERLAGTNNEQFF. The chain uses TRBV11-3 and TRBJ2-1, with 8 nucleotides matching TRBD2. Germline CDR1 and CDR2: SGHNT and YENEEA. V dropped 0 bases and J dropped 5; count of bases not matched to a gene: 9. This CDR3 spans 17 amino acids.

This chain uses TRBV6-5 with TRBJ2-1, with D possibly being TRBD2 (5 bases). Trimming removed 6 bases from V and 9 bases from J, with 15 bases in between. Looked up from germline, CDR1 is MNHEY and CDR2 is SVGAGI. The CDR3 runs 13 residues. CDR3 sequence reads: CASSPQHRGEQFF. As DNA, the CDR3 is TGTGCCAGCAGCCCACAACACCGGGGTGAGCAGTTCTTC.

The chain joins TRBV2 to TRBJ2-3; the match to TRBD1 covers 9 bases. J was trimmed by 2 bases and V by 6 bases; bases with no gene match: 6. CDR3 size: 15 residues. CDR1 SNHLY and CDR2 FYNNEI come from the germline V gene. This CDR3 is CASSERDRDTDTQYF. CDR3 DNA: TGTGCCAGCAGCGAGAGGGACAGGGACACAGATACGCAGTATTTT.

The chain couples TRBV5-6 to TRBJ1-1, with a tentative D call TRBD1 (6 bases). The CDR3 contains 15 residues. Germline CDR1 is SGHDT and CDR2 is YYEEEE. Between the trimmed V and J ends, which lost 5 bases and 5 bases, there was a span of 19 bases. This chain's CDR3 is CASSLIGRGRTEAFF. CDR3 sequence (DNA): TGTGCCAGCAGTCTAATCGGCAGGGGTCGAACTGAAGCTTTCTTT.

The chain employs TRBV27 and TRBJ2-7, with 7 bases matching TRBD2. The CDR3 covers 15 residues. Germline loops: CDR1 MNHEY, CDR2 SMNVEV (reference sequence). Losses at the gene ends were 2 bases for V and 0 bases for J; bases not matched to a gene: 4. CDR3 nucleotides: TGTGCCAGCAGTTTAATAGCGGGTGGCTCCTACGAGCAGTACTTC. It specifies CASSLIAGGSYEQYF.

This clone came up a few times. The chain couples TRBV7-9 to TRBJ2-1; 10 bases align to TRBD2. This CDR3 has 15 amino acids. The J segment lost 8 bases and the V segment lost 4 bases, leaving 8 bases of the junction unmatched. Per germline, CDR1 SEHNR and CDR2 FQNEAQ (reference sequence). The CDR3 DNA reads TGTGCCAGCAGCTACACTAGCGGGAAGAGCGATGAGCAGTTCTTC. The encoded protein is CASSYTSGKSDEQFF.

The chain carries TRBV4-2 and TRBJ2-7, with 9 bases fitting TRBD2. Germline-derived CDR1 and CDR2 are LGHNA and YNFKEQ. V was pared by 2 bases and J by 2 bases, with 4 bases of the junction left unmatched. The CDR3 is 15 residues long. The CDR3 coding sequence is TGTGCCAGCAGCCAAAGGCTAGCGGGACCCTACGAGCAGTACTTC. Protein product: CASSQRLAGPYEQYF.

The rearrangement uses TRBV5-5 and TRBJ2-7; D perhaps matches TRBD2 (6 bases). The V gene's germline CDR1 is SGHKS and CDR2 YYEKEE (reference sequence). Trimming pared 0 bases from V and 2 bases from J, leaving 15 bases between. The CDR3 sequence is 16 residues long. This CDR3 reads CASSLEGTPRAYEQYF. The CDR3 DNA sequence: TGTGCCAGCAGCTTGGAGGGGACTCCCCGGGCCTACGAGCAGTACTTC.

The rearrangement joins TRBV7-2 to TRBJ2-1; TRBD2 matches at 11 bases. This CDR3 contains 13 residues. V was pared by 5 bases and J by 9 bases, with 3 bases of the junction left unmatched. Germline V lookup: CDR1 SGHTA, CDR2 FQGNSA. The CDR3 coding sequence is TGTGCCAGCAGCACCGGGACTAGCGGTGAGCAGTTCTTC. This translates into CASSTGTSGEQFF.

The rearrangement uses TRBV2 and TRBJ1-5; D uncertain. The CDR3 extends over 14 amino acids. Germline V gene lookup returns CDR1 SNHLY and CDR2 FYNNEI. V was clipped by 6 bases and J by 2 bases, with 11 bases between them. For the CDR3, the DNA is TGTGCCAGCAGCGATCGACAAGGCAATCAGCCCCAGCATTTT. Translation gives CASSDRQGNQPQHF.

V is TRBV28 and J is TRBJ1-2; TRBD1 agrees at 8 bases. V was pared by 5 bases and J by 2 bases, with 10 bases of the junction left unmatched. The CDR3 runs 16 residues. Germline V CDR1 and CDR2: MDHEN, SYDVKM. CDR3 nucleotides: TGTGCCAGCAGTGGCCCGGGACAGGATTGGAACTATGGCTACACCTTC. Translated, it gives CASSGPGQDWNYGYTF.

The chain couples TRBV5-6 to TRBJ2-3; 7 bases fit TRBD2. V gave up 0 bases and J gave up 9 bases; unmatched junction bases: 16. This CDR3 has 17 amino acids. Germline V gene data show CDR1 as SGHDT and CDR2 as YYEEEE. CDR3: CASSLAGSGGAGLTQYF. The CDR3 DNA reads TGTGCCAGCAGCTTGGCGGGATCCGGAGGAGCGGGATTGACGCAGTATTTT.

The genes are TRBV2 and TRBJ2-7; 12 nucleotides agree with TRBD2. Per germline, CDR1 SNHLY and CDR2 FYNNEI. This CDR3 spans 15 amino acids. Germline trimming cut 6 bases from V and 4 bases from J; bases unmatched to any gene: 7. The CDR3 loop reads CASRSTSGRVYEQYF. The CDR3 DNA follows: TGTGCCAGCAGGTCGACTAGCGGGAGAGTATACGAGCAGTACTTC.

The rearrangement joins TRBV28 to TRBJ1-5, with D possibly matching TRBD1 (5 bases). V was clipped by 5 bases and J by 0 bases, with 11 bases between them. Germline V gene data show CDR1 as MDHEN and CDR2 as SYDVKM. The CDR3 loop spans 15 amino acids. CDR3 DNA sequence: TGTGCCAGCAGTCCAGCAGGGTTTAGCAATCAGCCCCAGCATTTT. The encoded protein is CASSPAGFSNQPQHF.